This T cell receptor (beta chain) was identified during a study of monozygotic twins with inflammatory bowel disease. The CDR3 sequence is 14 residues long. In germline, CDR1 is WNHNN, CDR2 SYGVQD (reference sequence). As concerns this clonotype: Its antigen is unidentified.

Overall study results and limits: Support for a single strong signal or clonotype associated with IBD was absent. Twins with IBD had fewer clonotypes in common with others than healthy twins, particularly during disease activity.

Eight separate reactions for every sample produced the cDNA. Incorporation of UMIs carrying a 6-nucleotide sample barcode was performed by template switching. TCRdb re-called the 5' RACE reads; every CDR3 protein appears as one record, without DNA. In all, the sample yields 310,000 or so distinct CDR3 sequences. The source is a human donor with ulcerative colitis or Crohn's disease, or a healthy co-twin of an affected twin (not recorded which). Sequencing used blood. V gene TRBV10-1 combines with J gene TRBJ2-3. CDR3 loop: CASSESSGLDTQYF.